The sequence of this T cell receptor (beta chain) was determined in a study of T cell changes during pregnancy in multiple sclerosis. With 5 bases clipped from V and 4 bases from J, the junction kept 9 bases outside the gene matches. This CDR3 spans 16 amino acids. Germline-derived CDR1 and CDR2 are SGHKS and YYEKEE (reference sequence). Clones were sequenced by immunoSEQ multiplex PCR, and TCRdb holds only the in-frame ones, with some missing. The table includes about 68,000 clones, over 85% detected once. This clone has just a few counts. The sequence derives from a female donor in good health, enrolled as a control in a pregnancy study. The V call is TRBV5-5, the J call TRBJ1-1; TRBD1 matches at 12 bases. The specimen comprised peripheral blood, sampled after pregnancy. In nucleotides, the CDR3 is TGTGCCAGCAGGTGGGGACAGGGGGCGCGGAGCACTGAAGCTTTCTTT. It is translated as CASRWGQGARSTEAFF.